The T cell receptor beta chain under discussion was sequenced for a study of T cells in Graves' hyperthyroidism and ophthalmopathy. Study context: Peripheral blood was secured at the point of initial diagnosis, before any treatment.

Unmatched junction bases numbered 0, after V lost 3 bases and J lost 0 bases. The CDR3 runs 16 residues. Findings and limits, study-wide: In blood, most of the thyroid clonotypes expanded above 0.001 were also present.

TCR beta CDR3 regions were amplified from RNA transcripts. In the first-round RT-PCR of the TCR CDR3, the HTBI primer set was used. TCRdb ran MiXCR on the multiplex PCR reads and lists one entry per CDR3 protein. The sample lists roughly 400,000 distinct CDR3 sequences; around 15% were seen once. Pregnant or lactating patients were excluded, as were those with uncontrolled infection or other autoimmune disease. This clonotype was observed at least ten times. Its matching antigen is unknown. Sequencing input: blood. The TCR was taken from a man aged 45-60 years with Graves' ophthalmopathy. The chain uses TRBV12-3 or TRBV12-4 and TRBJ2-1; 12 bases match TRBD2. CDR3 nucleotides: TGTGCCAGCAGTTTGACTAGCGGGGGCTCCTACAATGAGCAGTTCTTC. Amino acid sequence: CASSLTSGGSYNEQFF.